The next 23 T cell receptor beta chains were all read from a single sample in a study of identifying expanded T cells in peripheral blood (dated by TCRdb to the late 2010s). Library construction relied on the immunoSEQ multiplex PCR assay. TCRdb retrieved this table from immuneACCESS and kept in-frame rearrangements only. Not all clones are present; in checked studies, unresolved V genes account for under half, and no reason is known for the remainder. A total of around 82,000 clones appear in this sample, 80% to 85% of them only once. The ten largest account for about 19% of the sample. Sequencing input: blood. All receptors derive from a person aged 18 to 69 in good health.

The chain recombines TRBV9 with TRBJ2-1; 7 nucleotides align to TRBD1. The CDR3 has 14 amino acids. Germline CDR1 SGDLS, CDR2 YYNGEE. V shed 6 bases and J 6 bases; nucleotides not matched to a gene: 9. The CDR3 here is CASNRQGRRNEQFF. The CDR3 DNA sequence: TGTGCCAGCAACCGACAGGGTCGTCGCAATGAGCAGTTCTTC.

Here the CDR3 DNA reads TGTGCCAGTAGTAGAAAGCGGGAGCTCTACAATGAGCAGTTCTTC. Its translation: CASSRKRELYNEQFF. The chain employs TRBV19 and TRBJ2-1; 8 bases agree with TRBD2. The V gene's germline CDR1 is LNHDA and CDR2 SQIVND (reference sequence). V was pared by 4 bases and J by 3 bases, with 5 bases of the junction left unmatched. CDR3 length: 15 residues.

The chain couples TRBV13 to TRBJ2-2; D may be TRBD1 (7 bases). The CDR3 is 17 amino acids. Germline assignment: CDR1 PRHDT and CDR2 FYEKMQ (reference sequence). The V gene lost 3 bases and the J gene lost 1 base, with 15 bases spanning the gap. The CDR3 nucleotides read TGTGCCAGCAGCTTCGGTCAGGGGGGAGTGAACACCGGGGAGCTGTTTTTT. This codes for CASSFGQGGVNTGELFF. The full variable domain, in which reference TRBV13 and TRBJ2-2 provide the parts outside the CDR3, is AAGVIQSPRHLIKEKRETATLKCYPIPRHDTVYWYQQGPGQDPQFLISFYEKMQSDKGSIPDRFSAQQFSDYHSELNMSSLELGDSALYFCASSFGQGGVNTGELFFGEGSRLTVL.

This clone was observed a handful of times. CDR3 in amino acids: CASSLSQAGGNQPQHF. As DNA, the CDR3 is TGTGCCAGCAGTTTATCGCAGGCTGGGGGCAATCAGCCCCAGCATTTT. The V call is TRBV27, the J call TRBJ1-5; D unclear. V was shortened by 0 bases and J by 2 bases, with 11 bases between the two germline ends. Germline CDR1 MNHEY, CDR2 SMNVEV (reference sequence). CDR3 length: 16 amino acids.

The V and J genes are TRBV2 and TRBJ2-1; 9 bases are shared with TRBD2. The CDR3 runs 15 residues. J lost 7 bases, V lost 7 bases, and 11 bases had no gene match. Germline V CDR1 and CDR2: SNHLY, FYNNEI. The CDR3 sequence: CASTGLRLAGNEQFF. In nucleotides, the CDR3 is TGTGCCAGCACTGGGTTAAGGCTAGCGGGAAATGAGCAGTTCTTC.

This chain joins TRBV28 and TRBJ2-7; D may match TRBD1 or TRBD2 (6 bases each). Trimming took off 2 bases at V and 5 bases at J, with 13 bases between the two ends. The CDR3 consists of 14 residues. The V gene's germline CDR1 is MDHEN and CDR2 SYDVKM. The CDR3 DNA reads TGTGCCAGCAGTTTAAGTCAGGGGAGGAACGAGCAGTACTTC. This codes for CASSLSQGRNEQYF.

This clone was recorded once. V is TRBV5-1 and J is TRBJ2-3; maybe TRBD2 (6 bases). V dropped 0 bases and J dropped 3 bases, with 8 bases sitting between them. CDR1 SGHRS and CDR2 YFSETQ come from the germline V gene. The CDR3 is 14 residues long. This chain's CDR3 is CASSLVGSTDTQYF. DNA of the CDR3: TGCGCCAGCAGCTTGGTCGGGAGTACAGATACGCAGTATTTT.

This chain uses TRBV5-4 with TRBJ1-2; a weak D match, TRBD1 (6 bases). This CDR3 comprises 12 residues. V was cut by 2 bases and J by 7 bases, with 9 bases left in between. The germline CDR1 and CDR2 sequences are SGHNT and YYREEE (reference sequence). This CDR3 reads CASSFGGGGYTF. The DNA of the CDR3 is TGTGCCAGCAGCTTCGGAGGGGGTGGCTACACCTTC.

The rearrangement links TRBV28 to TRBJ2-7, with 9 bases lining up with TRBD1. The CDR3 length is 15 residues. The V gene's germline CDR1 is MDHEN and CDR2 SYDVKM. The V and J ends lost 6 bases and 5 bases, in that order; junction bases with no gene match: 11. CDR3 loop: CASSSPGTGKDEQYF. The CDR3 region has the DNA TGTGCCAGCAGCAGCCCCGGGACAGGGAAGGACGAGCAGTACTTC.

The rearrangement joins TRBV29-1 to TRBJ2-2; no clear D gene. The CDR3 is 10 residues long. The germline V gene encodes CDR1 SQVTM and CDR2 ANQGSEA. The V gene lost 5 bases and the J gene lost 8 bases, with 6 bases spanning the gap. The CDR3 sequence is CSVWEGELFF. CDR3 DNA sequence: TGCAGCGTTTGGGAAGGGGAGCTGTTTTTT.

The chain couples TRBV5-1 to TRBJ2-7; 16 nucleotides match TRBD2. The CDR3 is 19 amino acids. Looked up from germline, CDR1 is SGHRS and CDR2 is YFSETQ. J gave up 0 bases and V 4 bases, and 10 bases lay outside the gene matches. The DNA for the CDR3 is TGCGCCAGCAGCCCCGGGACTAGCGGGAGGGCTCGCCTCTCCTACGAGCAGTACTTC. As protein: CASSPGTSGRARLSYEQYF.

The chain uses TRBV13 and TRBJ2-3, with 12 positions matching TRBD2. Germline loops: CDR1 PRHDT, CDR2 FYEKMQ (reference sequence). The CDR3 extends over 17 amino acids. The V segment lost 3 bases and the J segment 2 bases; nucleotides outside the gene matches: 6. In nucleotides, the CDR3 is TGTGCCAGCAGCTTCACTAGCGGGAGGCAATTCACAGATACGCAGTATTTT. Its protein product is CASSFTSGRQFTDTQYF.

The chain combines TRBV18 with TRBJ2-7; 7 bases align to TRBD1. The V and J ends lost 4 bases and 7 bases, in that order; junction bases with no gene match: 13. The CDR3 spans 15 residues. The germline V gene has CDR1 KGHSH and CDR2 LQKENI. The CDR3 sequence: CASSLPNDRAREQYF. As DNA, the CDR3 is TGTGCCAGCTCACTCCCCAATGACAGGGCTCGGGAGCAGTACTTC.

The rearrangement links TRBV5-1 to TRBJ2-5, with TRBD2 matching 14 bases. The CDR3 length is 18 residues. V lost 0 bases and J lost 4; bases outside the gene matches: 8. The germline CDR1 and CDR2 sequences are SGHRS and YFSETQ. CDR3 nucleotide sequence: TGCGCCAGCAGCTTGGCACCGGGACTAGCGGGAGTAGGAGAGACCCAGTACTTC. Its translation is CASSLAPGLAGVGETQYF.

The V call is TRBV5-1, the J call TRBJ2-2; 8 bases fit TRBD1. Germline V CDR1 and CDR2: SGHRS, YFSETQ. This CDR3 has 15 amino acids. V shed 3 bases and J 6 bases; nucleotides not matched to a gene: 7. In DNA, the CDR3 is TGCGCCAGCAGCTCCCGACAGGGGCGGGCCGGGGAGCTGTTTTTT. This gives the protein CASSSRQGRAGELFF.

This clone was observed a few times. The V and J genes are TRBV11-2 and TRBJ2-2; D remains ambiguous. The CDR3 loop spans 14 amino acids. With 0 bases removed from V and 3 bases from J, the gap between germline ends came to 5 bases. From germline, CDR1 is SGHAT and CDR2 FQNNGV. Here the CDR3 DNA reads TGTGCCAGCAGCTTAGAACGGTACACCGGGGAGCTGTTTTTT. It specifies CASSLERYTGELFF.

The chain couples TRBV28 to TRBJ2-2, with D possibly being TRBD2 (6 bases). Trimming left V 5 bases short and J 0 bases short, with 10 bases between. The CDR3 is 15 residues long. In germline, CDR1 is MDHEN, CDR2 SYDVKM. Written as DNA, the CDR3 is TGTGCCAGCAGTCAGACTAGACCGAACACCGGGGAGCTGTTTTTT. As protein: CASSQTRPNTGELFF.

The chain joins TRBV27 to TRBJ2-2; D is undetermined. Per germline, CDR1 MNHEY and CDR2 SMNVEV (reference sequence). CDR3 length: 14 residues. V shed 3 bases and J shed 5 bases, with 10 bases lying between them. The CDR3 coding sequence is TGTGCCAGCAGTTTTTTGGGTCTGACCGGGGAGCTGTTTTTT. It yields the protein CASSFLGLTGELFF.

The chain is built from TRBV6-1 and TRBJ2-1; 7 bases are a match to TRBD1. CDR1 is MNHNS, CDR2 SASEGT, per germline. The V segment lost 7 bases and the J segment 4 bases; nucleotides outside the gene matches: 7. The CDR3 loop spans 14 amino acids. The chain's CDR3 is CASTRQGLYNEQFF. The DNA for the CDR3 is TGTGCCAGCACGAGACAGGGTTTATACAATGAGCAGTTCTTC.

This chain links TRBV7-2 with TRBJ1-6, with D possibly matching TRBD1 (6 bases). Germline CDR1 is SGHTA and CDR2 is FQGNSA. The V gene lost 6 bases and the J gene lost 7 bases, with 13 bases spanning the gap. The CDR3 has 14 residues. The CDR3 nucleotides are TGTGCCAGCAGGCTGGACAGCCGCAATTCACCCCTCCACTTT. Residues: CASRLDSRNSPLHF.

The rearrangement uses TRBV19 and TRBJ2-1, with 8 bases matching TRBD1. The CDR3 runs 16 residues. Trimming took 5 bases from V and 6 from J; bases not matched to a gene: 12. Germline CDR1 LNHDA, CDR2 SQIVND (reference sequence). As DNA, the CDR3 is TGTGCCAGTAGTCCCATCTACCGACAGGGGACCAATGAGCAGTTCTTC. Its translation: CASSPIYRQGTNEQFF.

This chain uses TRBV5-6 with TRBJ1-5; the D gene is possibly TRBD1 (6 bases). This CDR3 contains 15 residues. Germline CDR1 SGHDT, CDR2 YYEEEE. With 3 bases removed from V and 5 bases from J, the gap between germline ends came to 15 bases. DNA for the CDR3: TGTGCCAGCAGCTCCTGGGCAGGGGTTGATCAGCCCCAGCATTTT. Its protein is CASSSWAGVDQPQHF.

The genes are TRBV6-6 and TRBJ1-6, with 8 positions matching TRBD1. The germline V gene has CDR1 MNHNY and CDR2 SVGAGI (reference sequence). V shed 8 bases, J shed 7 bases, and the junction held 7 bases outside the gene matches. This CDR3 comprises 14 residues. CDR3 region: CASARGQDNSPLHF. CDR3 in DNA: TGTGCCAGCGCTCGGGGACAGGACAATTCACCCCTCCACTTT.